The 7 T cell receptor beta chains below all came from one sample that was sequenced in a study of PD-L1 blockade in urothelial cancer. Here immunoSEQ multiplex PCR was the method, and the copy in TCRdb shows in-frame clones only, minus some. The sample lists 20,000 to 25,000 clones; roughly 85% were seen once. Time point described: peripheral blood 6 weeks after treatment start. The source material was PBMCs, sampled around atezolizumab (anti-PD-L1) treatment. The receptors here all came from a man in his 70s with urothelial cancer.

The CDR3 DNA follows: TGTGCCACCCTGACAGGGAGGTCCGTTCCCGAGACCCAGTACTTC. This encodes CATLTGRSVPETQYF. The chain employs TRBV7-8 and TRBJ2-5; weak D call: TRBD1 (7 bases). V was pared by 10 bases and J by 5 bases, with 23 bases between. In germline, CDR1 is SGHVS, CDR2 FQNEAQ. This CDR3 comprises 15 residues.

This rearrangement joins TRBV27 to TRBJ2-7; weak D call: TRBD2 (9 bases). CDR1 and CDR2 from the germline V gene are MNHEY and SMNVEV (reference sequence). CDR3 size: 16 residues. V lost 7 bases and J 0 bases, leaving 19 bases between the germline ends. CDR3 amino acids: CASTRGGQASSYEQYF. In DNA form, the CDR3 reads TGTGCCAGCACGCGGGGGGGACAGGCTAGCTCCTACGAGCAGTACTTC.

V and J are TRBV5-7 and TRBJ1-5; TRBD1 agrees at 9 bases. TRBV5-7 is identified as an open reading frame with a role that is uncertain. The ends lost 4 bases at V and 5 bases at J; junction bases unmatched: 13. This CDR3 comprises 17 residues. The CDR3 protein is CASSPGQGILVDQPQHF. The CDR3 region has the DNA TGTGCCAGCAGCCCGGGACAGGGAATTTTAGTGGATCAGCCCCAGCATTTT.

This chain joins TRBV7-3 and TRBJ2-5, with 7 bases fitting TRBD1. The CDR3 length is 15 residues. The ends lost 8 bases at V and 2 bases at J; junction bases unmatched: 11. The germline V gene encodes CDR1 SGHTA and CDR2 FQGTGA. CDR3 nucleotide sequence: TGTGCCAGCGATAGGAAGAGGGGGCGGCAAGAGACCCAGTACTTC. Translation gives CASDRKRGRQETQYF.

This clone has more than one count but fewer than ten. The chain is built from TRBV6-5 and TRBJ2-1, with a tentative D call TRBD2 (5 bases). There are 15 residues in the CDR3. Germline-derived CDR1 and CDR2 are MNHEY and SVGAGI. Trimming removed 6 bases at V and 4 bases at J, with 16 bases between. The CDR3 loop reads CASSTTDGLYNEQFF. Here the CDR3 DNA reads TGTGCCAGCAGCACTACCGACGGACTTTACAATGAGCAGTTCTTC.

V usage is TRBV7-3 and J usage is TRBJ2-2, with D hard to call. Germline CDR1 is SGHTA and CDR2 is FQGTGA. The V gene lost 3 bases and the J gene lost 4 bases, with 3 bases spanning the gap. The CDR3 extends over 12 amino acids. The CDR3 reads CASSFSTGELFF. DNA of the CDR3: TGTGCCAGCAGCTTTAGCACCGGGGAGCTGTTTTTT.

This clone was detected once. The chain carries TRBV7-6 and TRBJ2-7, with 8 bases aligning to TRBD2. Looked up from germline, CDR1 is SGHVS and CDR2 is FNYEAQ. This CDR3 has 16 residues. The trim removed 5 bases at V and 2 bases at J, leaving 11 bases unmatched. CDR3 region: CASSPQLGAGAYEQYF. CDR3 coding DNA: TGTGCCAGCAGCCCTCAGTTAGGAGCGGGGGCCTACGAGCAGTACTTC.